This is a list of T cell receptor beta chains from one sample in a study of CD8 T cells in Susac syndrome. Using its own MiXCR run on the immunoSEQ multiplex PCR reads, TCRdb lists one record per CDR3 protein. The data hold roughly 150,000 distinct CDR3 sequences, with 85% to 95% observed a single time. The sequencing sample was made of CD4+ T cells from PBMCs. Source of these receptors: a human donor with Susac syndrome. Both conserved end residues are part of each CDR3. A D gene is named only where the DNA matches it firmly. Not every row has a clone size; where given, it reads once, few, many or a size class.

d_gene: -; v_gene: TRBV3-1; abundance: -; j_gene: TRBJ2-7; CDR3nt: TGTGCCAGCAGCCAAGGGGGCCACGAGCAGTACTTC; CDR3aa: CASSQGGHEQYF
d_gene: -; v_gene: TRBV9; abundance: -; j_gene: TRBJ1-5; CDR3nt: TGTGCCAGCAGGGAGGTTAATAGGACTGACGAACCTGTTAGCAATCAGCCCCAGCATTTT; CDR3aa: CASREVNRTDEPVSNQPQHF
d_gene: TRBD1; v_gene: TRBV25-1; abundance: -; j_gene: TRBJ2-5; CDR3nt: TGTGCCAGCAGTGAATCCGGGACAGGGGGAGAGACCCAGTACTTC; CDR3aa: CASSESGTGGETQYF
d_gene: -; v_gene: TRBV4-2; abundance: -; j_gene: TRBJ2-5; CDR3nt: TGTGCCAGCAGCCAAGACGGGTCGGGAGAGACCCAGTACTTC; CDR3aa: CASSQDGSGETQYF
d_gene: TRBD1; v_gene: TRBV20-1; abundance: -; j_gene: TRBJ1-2; CDR3nt: TGCAGTGCTAGACCGACAGGGTTCGGGTATGGCTACACCTTC; CDR3aa: CSARPTGFGYGYTF
d_gene: -; v_gene: TRBV5-5; abundance: -; j_gene: TRBJ2-1; CDR3nt: TGTGCCAGCAGCTCCCCGGGGTACAATGAGCAGTTCTTC; CDR3aa: CASSSPGYNEQFF
d_gene: -; v_gene: TRBV6-6; abundance: -; j_gene: TRBJ1-5; CDR3nt: TGTGCCAGCAGTTACAGGGGAGATCAGCCCCAGCATTTT; CDR3aa: CASSYRGDQPQHF
d_gene: -; v_gene: TRBV11-3; abundance: -; j_gene: TRBJ2-1; CDR3nt: TGTGCCAGCAGCCTGGAGCACTCCTACAATGAGCAGTTCTTC; CDR3aa: CASSLEHSYNEQFF
d_gene: -; v_gene: TRBV3-1; abundance: once; j_gene: TRBJ1-6; CDR3nt: TGTGCCAGCAGCCAAGATGGGAAGTCACCCCTCCACTTT; CDR3aa: CASSQDGKSPLHF
d_gene: -; v_gene: TRBV7-2; abundance: -; j_gene: TRBJ2-6; CDR3nt: TGTGCCAGCAGCTCTGCGTGGGGCTCTGGGGCCAACGTCCTGACTTTC; CDR3aa: CASSSAWGSGANVLTF
d_gene: -; v_gene: TRBV29-1; abundance: -; j_gene: TRBJ1-1; CDR3nt: TGCAGCGTTTGGGAGAACACTGAAGCTTTCTTT; CDR3aa: CSVWENTEAFF
d_gene: -; v_gene: TRBV20-1; abundance: -; j_gene: TRBJ1-1; CDR3nt: TGCAGTGCTAGGTCGAGGACTGAAGCTTTCTTT; CDR3aa: CSARSRTEAFF
d_gene: -; v_gene: TRBV7-2; abundance: -; j_gene: TRBJ2-1; CDR3nt: TGTGCCAGCAGCTTAGGGATCGGGCAGTTCTTC; CDR3aa: CASSLGIGQFF
d_gene: -; v_gene: TRBV4-2; abundance: -; j_gene: TRBJ1-1; CDR3nt: TGTGCCAGCAGCCAAGGAGGGACAAGGGGCAGCACTGAAGCTTTCTTT; CDR3aa: CASSQGGTRGSTEAFF
d_gene: -; v_gene: TRBV18; abundance: -; j_gene: TRBJ2-7; CDR3nt: TGTGCCAGCTCACAGCAAAGCTCCTACGAGCAGTACTTC; CDR3aa: CASSQQSSYEQYF
d_gene: -; v_gene: TRBV9; abundance: -; j_gene: TRBJ1-6; CDR3nt: TGTGCCAGCAGCGTAGATACAGATTATAATTCACCCCTCCACTTT; CDR3aa: CASSVDTDYNSPLHF
d_gene: TRBD1; v_gene: TRBV5-1; abundance: -; j_gene: TRBJ2-5; CDR3nt: TGCGCCAGCAGAATCGACAGGGATAGAAAGACCCAGTACTTC; CDR3aa: CASRIDRDRKTQYF
d_gene: -; v_gene: TRBV7-9; abundance: -; j_gene: TRBJ2-7; CDR3nt: TGTGCCAGCAGCCCCCGGGACGTCTACGAGCAGTACTTC; CDR3aa: CASSPRDVYEQYF
d_gene: TRBD1; v_gene: TRBV29-1; abundance: -; j_gene: TRBJ2-6; CDR3nt: TGCAGCGTTGGAGGGGGCTATGGTGGGGCCAACGTCCTGACTTTC; CDR3aa: CSVGGGYGGANVLTF
d_gene: -; v_gene: TRBV18; abundance: -; j_gene: TRBJ2-7; CDR3nt: TGTGCCAGCTCACCAGGACAAGAGCAGTACTTC; CDR3aa: CASSPGQEQYF
d_gene: -; v_gene: TRBV7-8; abundance: once; j_gene: TRBJ2-3; CDR3nt: TGTGCCAGCAGCCTCAGAAGGAGCACAGATACGCAGTATTTT; CDR3aa: CASSLRRSTDTQYF
d_gene: -; v_gene: TRBV20-1; abundance: -; j_gene: TRBJ2-6; CDR3nt: TGCAGTGCTAACGACAGGCTTGGGGCCAACGTCCTGACTTTC; CDR3aa: CSANDRLGANVLTF
d_gene: -; v_gene: TRBV5-1; abundance: -; j_gene: TRBJ2-6; CDR3nt: TGCGCCAGCAGCTTGCATGGGGGCTCTGGGGCCAACGTCCTGACTTTC; CDR3aa: CASSLHGGSGANVLTF
d_gene: -; v_gene: TRBV29-1; abundance: -; j_gene: TRBJ2-2; CDR3nt: TGCAGCGTTGATCCAAAAGGAGGGTTTAGCGGGGAGCTGTTTTTT; CDR3aa: CSVDPKGGFSGELFF